The sequence of this TCR beta chain was determined in a study of shared clonotypes between healthy human individuals. General study findings and limits: The donor pool, a small one, limited the genetic and exposure-history diversity represented.

Assay execution took place at the deep level. Original methodology: ImmunoSEQ gave junction-only sequences without quality scores, so filtering differed. Clones were read by immunoSEQ multiplex PCR, and TCRdb kept only the in-frame ones, dropping some. For V, J and clone size, that table is used; D and trimming come from the DNA. The sample shows roughly 480,000 clones, 79% of them seen only once. Germline CDR1 and CDR2: WNHNN and SYGVQD (reference sequence). The germline V and J ends were trimmed by 4 bases and 5 bases, with 18 bases remaining between them. This CDR3 has 15 residues. Turning to this clone: Its antigen is undetermined.

This receptor was identified in a woman aged 40 to 50 in good health. Some clones in this sample may be carry-over from other donors' samples. The J gene is TRBJ2-7, the V gene TRBV10-1, with D possibly being TRBD1 (6 bases). The sequenced sample consisted of PBMCs. CDR3 amino acids: CASSAGTPSIHEQYF. The CDR3 coding sequence is TGCGCCAGCAGTGCCGGGACACCGTCTATCCACGAGCAGTACTTC.